One sample yielded the 14 T cell receptor beta chains listed below, sequenced in a study of blood T cell repertoires in COVID-19. Sequenced by immunoSEQ multiplex PCR; TCRdb stores in-frame clones only, minus some. The sample carries under 500,000 clones, 87% recorded once. The sequencing input was PBMCs or T cells enriched from blood (not recorded which). Every receptor here comes from a woman aged 18-29 years with acute COVID-19.

The CDR3 loop reads CASSRTGYNEQFF. The CDR3 nucleotides are TGTGCCAGTAGTAGGACAGGGTACAATGAGCAGTTCTTC. The chain joins TRBV19 to TRBJ2-1; 8 bases align to TRBD1. V lost 4 bases and J lost 4; bases outside the gene matches: 0. The V gene's germline CDR1 is LNHDA and CDR2 SQIVND (reference sequence). The CDR3 covers 13 residues.

The chain combines TRBV7-9 with TRBJ1-1; TRBD1 matches at 11 bases. Germline V gene lookup returns CDR1 SEHNR and CDR2 FQNEAQ (reference sequence). The CDR3 totals 16 residues. After removal of 2 bases from V and 6 bases from J, the junction contained 8 bases not matched to a gene. CDR3 residues: CASSLKRTGGLSEAFF. The CDR3 DNA sequence: TGTGCCAGCAGCTTAAAGAGGACAGGGGGCCTTTCTGAAGCTTTCTTT.

The gene calls are TRBV12-3 or TRBV12-4 and TRBJ1-1; D unresolved. The CDR3 has 13 residues. The V gene lost 7 bases and the J gene lost 3 bases, with 12 bases spanning the gap. The CDR3 loop reads CASTLMRDTEAFF. The CDR3 DNA reads TGTGCCAGCACCCTTATGAGAGACACTGAAGCTTTCTTT.

The chain carries TRBV27 and TRBJ2-1, with 11 bases identical to TRBD1. CDR1 MNHEY and CDR2 SMNVEV come from the germline V gene (reference sequence). V shed 3 bases and J 4 bases; nucleotides not matched to a gene: 2. CDR3 length equals 15 residues. The CDR3 coding sequence is TGTGCCAGCAGTTTCGGGACAGGGGGTTACAATGAGCAGTTCTTC. Translation gives CASSFGTGGYNEQFF.

The sample holds a few counts of this clone. The V call is TRBV5-6, the J call TRBJ2-7; D call uncertain. This CDR3 spans 14 amino acids. Trimming shortened V by 0 bases and J by 4 bases, and 11 bases separated the two germline ends. Germline CDR1 is SGHDT and CDR2 is YYEEEE. The CDR3 bases are TGTGCCAGCAGCTTGGGGAGCGCCTGGTACGAGCAGTACTTC. Its translation is CASSLGSAWYEQYF.

This clone occurred once. This CDR3 reads CSVFRLGERSDTQYF. CDR3 DNA: TGCAGCGTTTTCCGTCTAGGAGAGCGATCAGATACGCAGTATTTT. The rearrangement links TRBV29-1 to TRBJ2-3, with D unresolved. The CDR3 sequence is 15 residues long. V lost 5 bases and J 4 bases, leaving 19 bases between the germline ends. Germline CDR1 and CDR2: SQVTM and ANQGSEA.

J is TRBJ2-5 and V is TRBV27, with unresolved D. From germline, CDR1 is MNHEY and CDR2 SMNVEV (reference sequence). The CDR3 covers 14 residues. The V gene lost 5 bases and the J gene lost 5 bases, with 15 bases spanning the gap. The CDR3 DNA follows: TGTGCCAGCAGTACACGGGTCAGTAGGGAGACCCAGTACTTC. This translates into CASSTRVSRETQYF.

The chain joins TRBV5-6 to TRBJ2-4, with D perhaps matching TRBD2 (6 bases). Per the germline V gene, CDR1 is SGHDT and CDR2 is YYEEEE. Trimming stripped 4 bases from V and 3 bases from J, with 23 bases between. This CDR3 contains 18 residues. CDR3 in amino acids: CASSDAGTPLSGKNIQYF. The CDR3 region has the DNA TGTGCCAGCAGCGATGCCGGGACTCCTCTGTCCGGCAAAAACATTCAGTACTTC. Together with reference TRBV5-6 and TRBJ2-4, the CDR3 gives the full variable domain: DAGVTQSPTHLIKTRGQQVTLRCSPKSGHDTVSWYQQALGQGPQFIFQYYEEEERQRGNFPDRFSGHQFPNYSSELNVNALLLGDSALYLCASSDAGTPLSGKNIQYFGAGTRLSVL.

The chain joins TRBV28 to TRBJ2-7, with TRBD1 identical over 9 bases. After removal of 9 bases from V and 4 bases from J, the junction contained 4 bases not matched to a gene. CDR1 and CDR2 (germline): MDHEN, SYDVKM. CDR3 size: 12 residues. The CDR3 nucleotides read TGTGCCAGTGGGACAGGGTTTTACGAGCAGTACTTC. Encoded protein: CASGTGFYEQYF. Drawing the rest from reference TRBV28 and TRBJ2-7, the complete variable domain is DVKVTQSSRYLVKRTGEKVFLECVQDMDHENMFWYRQDPGLGLRLIYFSYDVKMKEKGDIPEGYSVSREKKERFSLILESASTNQTSMYLCASGTGFYEQYFGPGTRLTVT.

The count of this clone is one. The CDR3 nucleotides are TGTGCCAGCAGCGTAGAGACAGGGGCGTTAGTCACTGAAGCTTTCTTT. Protein sequence: CASSVETGALVTEAFF. This chain links TRBV9 with TRBJ1-1; 8 nucleotides align to TRBD1. Per the germline V gene, CDR1 is SGDLS and CDR2 is YYNGEE. Losses at the gene ends were 0 bases for V and 4 bases for J; bases not matched to a gene: 8. This CDR3 has 16 amino acids.

The chain recombines TRBV2 with TRBJ1-1; D unresolved. The CDR3 totals 14 residues. V gave up 2 bases and J gave up 1 base, with 8 bases separating them. Looked up from germline, CDR1 is SNHLY and CDR2 is FYNNEI. CDR3 nucleotide sequence: TGTGCCAGCAGTGAAAGGGCGGGGAACACTGAAGCTTTCTTT. Translating gives CASSERAGNTEAFF.

The rearrangement uses TRBV6-5 and TRBJ2-7, with 8 bases fitting TRBD1. The V segment lost 5 bases and the J segment 3 bases; nucleotides outside the gene matches: 6. Germline CDR1 and CDR2: MNHEY and SVGAGI. The CDR3 consists of 14 residues. CDR3 sequence reads: CASSPRTGSYEQYF. CDR3 DNA: TGTGCCAGCAGTCCCAGGACAGGGAGCTACGAGCAGTACTTC.

This chain connects TRBV28 to TRBJ1-1; 7 bases are a match to TRBD1. Germline V CDR1 and CDR2: MDHEN, SYDVKM. This CDR3 comprises 17 residues. V was clipped by 7 bases and J by 4 bases; unmatched bases: 18. The CDR3 DNA reads TGTGCCAGCACCTTACCAACTTCCGGACAGGTGCCCACTGAAGCTTTCTTT. It codes for CASTLPTSGQVPTEAFF.

This chain links TRBV7-9 with TRBJ1-1, with TRBD1 matching 10 bases. The CDR3 is made up of 15 amino acids. Germline V gene sequence: CDR1 SEHNR, CDR2 FQNEAQ (reference sequence). J gave up 5 bases and V 4 bases, and 7 bases lay outside the gene matches. The CDR3 DNA sequence: TGTGCCAGCAGCTCATGGACAGGGGGTGAGACTGAAGCTTTCTTT. It specifies CASSSWTGGETEAFF. Together with reference TRBV7-9 and TRBJ1-1, the CDR3 gives the full variable domain: DTGVSQNPRHKITKRGQNVTFRCDPISEHNRLYWYRQTLGQGPEFLTYFQNEAQLEKSRLLSDRFSAERPKGSFSTLEIQRTEQGDSAMYLCASSSWTGGETEAFFGQGTRLTVV.